The 20 T cell receptor beta chains below come from one sample, sequenced in a study of T cell responses to AZD1222 COVID-19 vaccine. Repertoires were generated with immunoSEQ multiplex PCR, while TCRdb's copy carries only in-frame clones and drops some. The data hold 200,000 or so clones, with over 70% observed a single time. This specimen consisted of peripheral blood, obtained on day 0 of MenACWY control vaccination. The origin of the receptors is an adult in good health.

This clone was counted between two and nine times. The chain combines TRBV14 with TRBJ1-2, with 8 bases lining up with TRBD1. The CDR3 runs 15 residues. Germline values: CDR1 SGHDN, CDR2 FVKESK. With V trimmed by 3 bases and J by 4 bases, 7 bases remained unmatched. In DNA form, the CDR3 reads TGTGCCAGCAGCCAGGCGGCAGGGGGCTTCTATGGCTACACCTTC. Its protein product is CASSQAAGGFYGYTF.

The chain recombines TRBV27 with TRBJ2-4; D call uncertain. In germline, CDR1 is MNHEY, CDR2 SMNVEV (reference sequence). The CDR3 contains 14 residues. V gave up 3 bases and J gave up 3 bases, with 9 bases separating them. The CDR3 DNA follows: TGTGCCAGCAGTTTGGCAGGTCGCAAAAACATTCAGTACTTC. Its protein is CASSLAGRKNIQYF.

The genes are TRBV2 and TRBJ1-2; a possible D gene is TRBD1 (5 bases). This CDR3 has 13 amino acids. The ends were cut back, 3 bases at V and 8 bases at J, with 13 bases in the middle. In germline, CDR1 is SNHLY, CDR2 FYNNEI. The CDR3 DNA sequence: TGTGCCAGCAGTGATCGAGGGGCGGGCGGCTACACCTTC. Encoded protein: CASSDRGAGGYTF.

The chain links TRBV7-9 to TRBJ1-6; TRBD1 might be the D (5 bases). The CDR3 runs 15 residues. The germline V gene encodes CDR1 SEHNR and CDR2 FQNEAQ (reference sequence). V lost 1 base, J lost 4 bases, and 8 bases lay in between. The CDR3 DNA follows: TGTGCCAGCAGCTTAGTCGACAGTTATAATTCACCCCTCCACTTT. The encoded protein is CASSLVDSYNSPLHF.

This clone has a single count. This chain uses TRBV11-2 with TRBJ1-4, with unresolved D. The V gene lost 5 bases and the J gene lost 7 bases, with 17 bases spanning the gap. CDR1 is SGHAT, CDR2 FQNNGV, per germline. CDR3 size: 15 residues. The CDR3 loop reads CASSRGTHLFEKLFF. In DNA form, the CDR3 reads TGTGCCAGCAGCCGGGGAACACATCTCTTTGAAAAACTGTTTTTT.

The V call is TRBV9, the J call TRBJ2-1; no reliable D call. The CDR3 extends over 14 amino acids. V shed 3 bases and J shed 8 bases, with 15 bases lying between them. CDR1 is SGDLS and CDR2 is YYNGEE in the germline V gene. CDR3: CASSETDGRDEQFF. CDR3 DNA sequence: TGTGCCAGCAGCGAGACCGACGGGCGAGATGAGCAGTTCTTC. Drawing the rest from reference TRBV9 and TRBJ2-1, the complete variable domain is DSGVTQTPKHLITATGQRVTLRCSPRSGDLSVYWYQQSLDQGLQFLIQYYNGEERAKGNILERFSAQQFPDLHSELNLSSLELGDSALYFCASSETDGRDEQFFGPGTRLTVL.

The chain is built from TRBV7-9 and TRBJ1-1; D is unresolved. V dropped 1 base and J dropped 4 bases, with 7 bases sitting between them. The CDR3 is 13 amino acids. Per germline, CDR1 SEHNR and CDR2 FQNEAQ (reference sequence). Written as DNA, the CDR3 is TGTGCCAGCAGCTTAGTGGCGAGCACTGAAGCTTTCTTT. This encodes CASSLVASTEAFF.

The J gene is TRBJ2-7, the V gene TRBV30; 12 positions agree with TRBD1. The CDR3 length is 12 residues. Germline CDR1 reads GTSNPN; CDR2 reads SVGIG (reference sequence). CDR3 coding DNA: TGTGCTGTCGGGGACAGGGGGCCCGAGCAGTACTTC. It encodes CAVGDRGPEQYF.

This rearrangement joins TRBV29-1 to TRBJ2-7; 7 nucleotides line up with TRBD1. The length of the CDR3 is 13 residues. Germline trimming cut 4 bases from V and 0 bases from J; bases unmatched to any gene: 3. Germline lookup yields CDR1 SQVTM and CDR2 ANQGSEA. Here the CDR3 DNA reads TGCAGCGTTGTCGACAGGGACTCCTACGAGCAGTACTTC. It encodes CSVVDRDSYEQYF.

The chain employs TRBV7-2 and TRBJ1-5; D is uncertain. The CDR3 spans 16 residues. Germline loops: CDR1 SGHTA, CDR2 FQGNSA. The V and J ends lost 1 base and 1 base respectively, with 11 bases between them. The chain's CDR3 is CASSLEGPFSNQPQHF. The CDR3, as DNA: TGTGCCAGCAGCTTAGAAGGCCCCTTCAGCAATCAGCCCCAGCATTTT.

The chain uses TRBV2 and TRBJ1-4, with D unclear. CDR3 size: 14 residues. The V gene lost 5 bases and the J gene lost 4 bases, with 11 bases spanning the gap. Germline CDR1 is SNHLY and CDR2 is FYNNEI. Written as DNA, the CDR3 is TGTGCCAGCAGTAGGGCGGAAAATAATGAAAAACTGTTTTTT. Its protein is CASSRAENNEKLFF.

As concerns this clone: Other nucleotide sequences in the sample specify the same CDR3. The genes are TRBV15 and TRBJ1-2; 8 bases are a match to TRBD1. The J segment lost 7 bases and the V segment lost 1 base, leaving 5 bases of the junction unmatched. The CDR3 has 14 amino acids. From germline, CDR1 is LNHNV and CDR2 YYDKDF (reference sequence). This CDR3 is CATSRGQGAGGYTF. In DNA, the CDR3 is TGTGCCACCAGCAGAGGGCAGGGGGCTGGTGGCTACACCTTC.

The chain uses TRBV7-9 and TRBJ1-6; 7 nucleotides line up with TRBD1. V was pared by 3 bases and J by 10 bases, with 3 bases of the junction left unmatched. This CDR3 is built from 13 residues. Per germline, CDR1 SEHNR and CDR2 FQNEAQ (reference sequence). The DNA for the CDR3 is TGTGCCAGCAGCTTTGACAGGGCCTCACCCCTCCACTTT. This gives the protein CASSFDRASPLHF.

V usage is TRBV19 and J usage is TRBJ1-2; weak D call: TRBD1 (6 bases). The CDR3 is 17 amino acids. Trimming took off 7 bases at V and 4 bases at J, with 25 bases between the two ends. CDR1 LNHDA and CDR2 SQIVND come from the germline V gene (reference sequence). The CDR3 region has the DNA TGTGCCAGTACCTCGAGGCAGGGAGGACAGCCTCTCTATGGCTACACCTTC. It yields the protein CASTSRQGGQPLYGYTF.

The chain employs TRBV19 and TRBJ2-2; D remains unclear. The V gene's germline CDR1 is LNHDA and CDR2 SQIVND (reference sequence). Trimming removed 4 bases from V and 5 bases from J, with 14 bases in between. This CDR3 contains 15 residues. Here the CDR3 DNA reads TGTGCCAGTAGTAGTTTTCAGGTGCGAACCGGGGAGCTGTTTTTT. It encodes CASSSFQVRTGELFF.

J is TRBJ2-2 and V is TRBV3-1 (or the pseudogene TRBV3-2), with 9 bases that match TRBD2. The J segment lost 1 base and the V segment lost 8 bases, leaving 5 bases of the junction unmatched. This CDR3 has 15 amino acids. Germline V gene data show CDR1 as LGHDT and CDR2 as YNNKEL (reference sequence). The CDR3 DNA is TGTGCCAGCTCCCTAGCGGGAATGAACACCGGGGAGCTGTTTTTT. Amino acid sequence: CASSLAGMNTGELFF.

The chain joins TRBV5-6 to TRBJ2-7; TRBD2 is a possible D gene (5 bases). CDR1 is SGHDT and CDR2 is YYEEEE in the germline V gene. This CDR3 is 14 amino acids long. Trimming pared 5 bases from V and 1 base from J, leaving 13 bases between. CDR3 protein: CASSLREGSYEQYF. The CDR3 DNA follows: TGTGCCAGCAGTTTACGAGAGGGATCCTACGAGCAGTACTTC.

This clone was counted a single time. The chain joins TRBV6-1 to TRBJ2-6, with D perhaps TRBD1 (6 bases). The germline V gene encodes CDR1 MNHNS and CDR2 SASEGT. The CDR3 is 19 residues long. With 2 bases removed from V and 0 bases from J, the gap between germline ends came to 17 bases. As DNA, the CDR3 is TGTGCCAGCAGTGAATGGCTAACAGGGCCTGACTCTGGGGCCAACGTCCTGACTTTC. Amino acids: CASSEWLTGPDSGANVLTF.

The chain recombines TRBV28 with TRBJ1-1; a weak D match, TRBD1 (5 bases). This CDR3 is built from 15 residues. CDR1 and CDR2 from the germline V gene are MDHEN and SYDVKM. V gave up 6 bases and J gave up 4 bases, with 18 bases separating them. As DNA, the CDR3 is TGTGCCAGCAGGTCCCGGGGTGGAGGGACCACTGAAGCTTTCTTT. This gives the protein CASRSRGGGTTEAFF.

CDR3 loop: CASSRGGVSTEAFF. The CDR3 DNA is TGTGCCAGCAGCCGAGGCGGGGTGAGCACTGAAGCTTTCTTT. The rearrangement joins TRBV3-1 (or the pseudogene TRBV3-2) to TRBJ1-1; no reliable D call. In germline, CDR1 is LGHDT, CDR2 YNNKEL (reference sequence). The CDR3 sequence is 14 residues long. Trimming cost V 4 bases and J 4 bases, with 13 bases left between them.